These T cell receptor beta chains were read from a single sample in a study of cytomegalovirus exposure and HLA in healthy donors. Only in-frame clones appear in the TCRdb table, and some are missing; sequencing was by immunoSEQ multiplex PCR. The table has under 90,000 clones, about 67% seen once. The sample comprised PBMCs. These receptors all come from a man aged 40-50 years in good health and CMV-seropositive. The CDR3 runs from the conserved cysteine through the conserved F or W. D genes are given only for firm matches. Clone size is shown for a subset of rows, as once, few, many or a class of expanded clone.

J gene	V gene	D gene	clone size	CDR3 DNA	CDR3 protein
TRBJ2-2	TRBV6-5	TRBD2	-	TGTGCCAGCAGGCTCACTAGCGGAAACACCGGGGAGCTGTTTTTT	CASRLTSGNTGELFF
TRBJ1-6	TRBV5-1	-	once	TGCGCCAGCAGCTTGGAAGGACAGAGATCACCCCTCCACTTT	CASSLEGQRSPLHF
TRBJ2-5	TRBV19	TRBD1	-	TGTGCCAGTAGCGGACAGGGAGGCCAAGAGACCCAGTACTTC	CASSGQGGQETQYF
TRBJ2-2	TRBV5-1	-	-	TGCGCCAGCACGATTCGGGCAGGGGGGACCGGGGAGCTGTTTTTT	CASTIRAGGTGELFF
TRBJ1-1	TRBV11-2	TRBD1	-	TGTGCCAGCAGCGGATGGACAGGGCGGGACACTGAAGCTTTCTTT	CASSGWTGRDTEAFF
TRBJ1-1	TRBV7-9	-	-	TGTGCCAGCAGCTACTCCGACTGGAACACTGAAGCTTTCTTT	CASSYSDWNTEAFF
TRBJ2-1	TRBV6-6	TRBD2	-	TGTGCCAGCAGTTATGCAGCGGGAGATAATGAGCAGTTCTTC	CASSYAAGDNEQFF
TRBJ2-1	TRBV7-7	-	-	TGTGCTAGCAGCTTGGGTAGGGGAAGGAATGAGCAGTTCTTC	CASSLGRGRNEQFF
TRBJ2-3	TRBV19	TRBD1	-	TGTGCCAGTAGTAGACAGAGGACAGGGTCCTTCACAGATACGCAGTATTTT	CASSRQRTGSFTDTQYF
TRBJ2-1	TRBV5-6	-	-	TGTGCCAGCAGCCTCCCTCCCGGGAATGAGCAGTTCTTC	CASSLPPGNEQFF
TRBJ2-1	TRBV10-2	TRBD2	-	TGCGCCAGCAGGGCTAGCGGAAACTACAATGAGCAGTTCTTC	CASRASGNYNEQFF
TRBJ2-5	TRBV7-3	-	-	TGTGCCAGCAGGTCCCGGGACCAAGAGACCCAGTACTTC	CASRSRDQETQYF
TRBJ2-1	TRBV30	TRBD1	-	TGTGCCTGGAGTGAACAGGGGGCGGGACAAGTTGAGCAGTTCTTC	CAWSEQGAGQVEQFF
TRBJ2-7	TRBV10-3	-	-	TGTGCCATCAGTGAGCCCAGACAGATTCCCTACGAGCAGTACTTC	CAISEPRQIPYEQYF